The subject of this entry is one T cell receptor (beta chain). Antigen: not known. One junction end does not reproduce the germline sequence, and a read error may be involved. The data belong to a study of T cell repertoires in cytomegalovirus infection. At the level of the study: In the study, CMV epitopes included recently identified HLA-C-restricted and well-studied HLA-B-restricted ones.

The CDR3 spans 13 residues. CDR1 is WSHSY, CDR2 SAAADI, per germline. General study points: The response measured ex vivo was dominated by TCR beta clonotypes (HLA-C-restricted and CMV-specific).

One entry per CDR3 protein results from TCRdb running MiXCR on the reads. The sample consists of over 95,000 distinct CDR3 sequences, about 30% of them appearing once. The chain combines TRBV10-2 with TRBJ1-5; no definite D call. The sequenced sample was CD8+ T cells from cultured PBMCs, obtained from culture after CMV antigen stimulation. The TCR was taken from a human donor in good health (CMV status not recorded). Some clones in this sample may be carry-over from other donors' samples. The CDR3 loop is CTSSGLKSQPQHF. The CDR3 bases are TGCACCAGCAGTGGACTTAAGTCCCAGCCCCAGCATTTT.